The 3 T cell receptor beta chains below all came from one sample that was sequenced in a study of OX40 agonist ivuxolimab in advanced cancers. The protocol was immunoSEQ multiplex PCR, while the TCRdb copy is restricted to in-frame clones and leaves out a portion. The table shows 35,000 to 55,000 clones, with just under 95% occurring only once. The specimen comprised CD4+ or CD8+ T cells sorted from blood, sampled in a trial of the OX40 agonist ivuxolimab. Receptor source: an adult with an advanced solid tumor such as melanoma, head and neck, liver or kidney cancer.

This clone appeared a single time. The V and J genes are TRBV28 and TRBJ2-1; D not certain. This CDR3 is 11 amino acids long. Trimming took off 0 bases at V and 7 bases at J, with 1 base between the two ends. The germline gives CDR1 MDHEN, CDR2 SYDVKM. CDR3 sequence reads: CASSLWNEQFF. The CDR3 DNA follows: TGTGCCAGCAGTTTATGGAATGAGCAGTTCTTC.

The V call is TRBV4-2, the J call TRBJ2-7; 12 bases agree with TRBD2. The trim removed 0 bases at V and 6 bases at J, leaving 6 bases unmatched. Germline CDR1 LGHNA, CDR2 YNFKEQ. The CDR3 totals 16 residues. CDR3 nucleotide sequence: TGTGCCAGCAGCCAAGATGAGACTAGCGGGAGTCTCGAGCAGTACTTC. This codes for CASSQDETSGSLEQYF.

The chain couples TRBV7-9 to TRBJ2-3; D gene uncertain. CDR3 length equals 11 residues. CDR1 and CDR2 from the germline V gene are SEHNR and FQNEAQ (reference sequence). Between the trimmed V and J ends, which lost 5 bases and 3 bases, there was a span of 3 bases. DNA for the CDR3: TGTGCCAGCAGCACGACAGATACGCAGTATTTT. The encoded protein is CASSTTDTQYF. Filled out from reference TRBV7-9 and TRBJ2-3, the complete variable domain reads DTGVSQNPRHKITKRGQNVTFRCDPISEHNRLYWYRQTLGQGPEFLTYFQNEAQLEKSRLLSDRFSAERPKGSFSTLEIQRTEQGDSAMYLCASSTTDTQYFGPGTRLTVL.